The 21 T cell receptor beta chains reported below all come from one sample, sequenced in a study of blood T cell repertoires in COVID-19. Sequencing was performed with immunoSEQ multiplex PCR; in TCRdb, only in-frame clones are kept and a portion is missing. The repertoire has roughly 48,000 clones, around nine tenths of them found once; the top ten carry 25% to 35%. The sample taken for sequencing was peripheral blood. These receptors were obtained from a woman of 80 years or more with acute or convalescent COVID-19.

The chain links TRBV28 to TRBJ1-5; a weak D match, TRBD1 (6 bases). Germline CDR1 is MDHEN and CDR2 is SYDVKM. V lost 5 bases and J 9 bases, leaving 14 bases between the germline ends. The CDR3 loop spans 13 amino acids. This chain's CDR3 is CASSAPTGRPQHF. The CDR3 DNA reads TGTGCCAGCAGTGCACCAACAGGGCGGCCCCAGCATTTT.

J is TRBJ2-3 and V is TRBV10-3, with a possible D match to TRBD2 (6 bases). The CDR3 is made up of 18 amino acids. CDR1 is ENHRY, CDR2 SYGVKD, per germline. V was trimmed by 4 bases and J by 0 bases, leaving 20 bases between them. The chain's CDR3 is CAISGRDSDPRSTDTQYF. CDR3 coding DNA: TGTGCCATCAGTGGAAGGGACTCGGACCCACGGAGCACAGATACGCAGTATTTT.

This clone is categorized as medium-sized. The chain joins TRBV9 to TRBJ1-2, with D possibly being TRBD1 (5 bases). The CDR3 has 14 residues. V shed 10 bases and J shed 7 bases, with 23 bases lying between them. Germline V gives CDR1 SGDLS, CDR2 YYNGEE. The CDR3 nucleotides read TGTGCCTCCAGCCCCCCAGGGAGGTGGGGTGGCTACACCTTC. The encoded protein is CASSPPGRWGGYTF.

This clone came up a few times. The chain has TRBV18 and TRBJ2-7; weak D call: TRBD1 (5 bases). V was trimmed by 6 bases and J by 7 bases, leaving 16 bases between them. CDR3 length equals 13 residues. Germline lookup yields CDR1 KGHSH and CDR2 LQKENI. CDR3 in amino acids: CASSQAQGREQYV. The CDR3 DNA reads TGTGCCAGCTCCCAAGCCCAGGGAAGGGAGCAGTACGTC.

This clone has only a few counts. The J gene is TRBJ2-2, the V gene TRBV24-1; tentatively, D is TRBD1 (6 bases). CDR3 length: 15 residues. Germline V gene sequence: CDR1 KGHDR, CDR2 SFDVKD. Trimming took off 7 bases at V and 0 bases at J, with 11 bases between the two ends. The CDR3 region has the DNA TGTGCCACCAGGGACAGCCGATCGAACACCGGGGAGCTGTTTTTT. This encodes CATRDSRSNTGELFF.

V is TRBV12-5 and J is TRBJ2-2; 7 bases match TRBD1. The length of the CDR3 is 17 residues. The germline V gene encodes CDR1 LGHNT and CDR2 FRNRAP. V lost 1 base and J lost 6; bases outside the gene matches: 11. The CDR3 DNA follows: TGTGCTAGTGGTTTGGACCCCGGGACAGAGTACCCCGGGGAGCTGTTTTTT. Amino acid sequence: CASGLDPGTEYPGELFF.

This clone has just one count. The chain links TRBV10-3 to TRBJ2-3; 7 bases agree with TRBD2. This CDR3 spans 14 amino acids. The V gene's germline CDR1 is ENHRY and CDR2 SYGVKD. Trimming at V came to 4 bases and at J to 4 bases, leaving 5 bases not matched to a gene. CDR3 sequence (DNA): TGTGCCATCAGTGGGGCGGGGGAGTCAGATACGCAGTATTTT. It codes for CAISGAGESDTQYF.

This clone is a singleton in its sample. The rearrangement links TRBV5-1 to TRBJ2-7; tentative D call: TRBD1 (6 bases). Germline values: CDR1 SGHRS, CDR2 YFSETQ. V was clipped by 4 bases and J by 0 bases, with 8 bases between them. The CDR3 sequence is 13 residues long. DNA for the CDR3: TGCGCCAGCAGCGAACAGGGCTCCTACGAGCAGTACTTC. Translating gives CASSEQGSYEQYF.

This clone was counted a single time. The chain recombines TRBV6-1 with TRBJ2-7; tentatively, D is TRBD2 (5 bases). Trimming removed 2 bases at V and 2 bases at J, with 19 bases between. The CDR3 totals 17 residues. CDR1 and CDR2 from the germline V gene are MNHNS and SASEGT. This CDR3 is CASSEWRGSYLAYEQYV. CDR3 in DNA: TGTGCCAGCAGTGAATGGAGAGGGTCCTACCTAGCCTACGAGCAGTACGTC.

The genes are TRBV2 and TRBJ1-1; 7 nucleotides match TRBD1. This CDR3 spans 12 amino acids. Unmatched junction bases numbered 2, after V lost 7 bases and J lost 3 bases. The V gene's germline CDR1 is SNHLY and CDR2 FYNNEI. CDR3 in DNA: TGTGCCAGCAACCAGGGGGACACTGAAGCTTTCTTT. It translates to CASNQGDTEAFF.

For the CDR3, the DNA is TGCAGCGTAGCTCTCGGGTGGGATGAAAAACTGTTTTTT. This codes for CSVALGWDEKLFF. The chain carries TRBV29-1 and TRBJ1-4; no reliable D call. The CDR3 length is 13 residues. Germline V CDR1 and CDR2: SQVTM, ANQGSEA. Trimming took 6 bases from V and 6 from J, leaving 14 bases between them.

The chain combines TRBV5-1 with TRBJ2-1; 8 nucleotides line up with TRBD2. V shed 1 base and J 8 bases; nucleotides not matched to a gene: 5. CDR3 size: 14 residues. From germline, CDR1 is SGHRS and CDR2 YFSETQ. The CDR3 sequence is CASSLTSGLDEQFF. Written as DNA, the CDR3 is TGCGCCAGCAGCTTGACTAGCGGCTTAGATGAGCAGTTCTTC.

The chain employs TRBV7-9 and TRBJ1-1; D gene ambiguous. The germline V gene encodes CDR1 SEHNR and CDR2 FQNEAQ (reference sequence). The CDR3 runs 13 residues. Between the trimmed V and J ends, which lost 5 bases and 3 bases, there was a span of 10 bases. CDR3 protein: CASSPLAYTEAFF. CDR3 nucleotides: TGTGCCAGCAGCCCCCTCGCGTACACTGAAGCTTTCTTT. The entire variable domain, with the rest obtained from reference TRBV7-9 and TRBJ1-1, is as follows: DTGVSQNPRHKITKRGQNVTFRCDPISEHNRLYWYRQTLGQGPEFLTYFQNEAQLEKSRLLSDRFSAERPKGSFSTLEIQRTEQGDSAMYLCASSPLAYTEAFFGQGTRLTVV.

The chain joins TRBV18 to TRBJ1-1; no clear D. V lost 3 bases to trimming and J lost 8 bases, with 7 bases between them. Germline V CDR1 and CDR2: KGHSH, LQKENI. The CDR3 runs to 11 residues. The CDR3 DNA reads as TGTGCCAGCTCACCTGGCAGGGAAGCTTTCTTT. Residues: CASSPGREAFF.

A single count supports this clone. CDR3 residues: CASSSPGTGGTYGYTF. The DNA for the CDR3 is TGTGCCAGCAGTTCACCCGGGACAGGGGGAACCTATGGCTACACCTTC. J is TRBJ1-2 and V is TRBV28; 11 nucleotides align to TRBD1. The CDR3 is made up of 16 amino acids. The junction had 8 bases not matched to a gene; V was cut back by 4 bases and J by 4 bases. CDR1 and CDR2 (germline): MDHEN, SYDVKM.

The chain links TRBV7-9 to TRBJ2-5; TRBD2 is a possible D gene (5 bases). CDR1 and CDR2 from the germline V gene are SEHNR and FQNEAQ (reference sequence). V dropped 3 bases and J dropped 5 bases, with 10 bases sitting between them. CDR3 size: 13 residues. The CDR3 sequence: CASSFTGWETQYF. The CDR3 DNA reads TGTGCCAGCAGCTTCACGGGGTGGGAGACCCAGTACTTC. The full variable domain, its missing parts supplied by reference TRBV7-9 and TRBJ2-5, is DTGVSQNPRHKITKRGQNVTFRCDPISEHNRLYWYRQTLGQGPEFLTYFQNEAQLEKSRLLSDRFSAERPKGSFSTLEIQRTEQGDSAMYLCASSFTGWETQYFGPGTRLLVL.

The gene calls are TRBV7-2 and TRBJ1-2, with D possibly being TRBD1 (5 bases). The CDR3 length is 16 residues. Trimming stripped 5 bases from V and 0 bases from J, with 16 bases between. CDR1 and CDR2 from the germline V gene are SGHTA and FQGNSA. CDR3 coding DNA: TGTGCCAGCAGCCCGGGGGTGGATCGGACTAACTATGGCTACACCTTC. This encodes CASSPGVDRTNYGYTF.

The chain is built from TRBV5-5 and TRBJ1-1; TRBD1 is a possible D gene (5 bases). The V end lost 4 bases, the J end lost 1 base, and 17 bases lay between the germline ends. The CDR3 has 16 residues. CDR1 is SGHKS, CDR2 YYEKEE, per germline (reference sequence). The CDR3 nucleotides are TGTGCCAGCAGCCCCCGGGGGAGCCTCCCGAACACTGAAGCTTTCTTT. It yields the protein CASSPRGSLPNTEAFF.

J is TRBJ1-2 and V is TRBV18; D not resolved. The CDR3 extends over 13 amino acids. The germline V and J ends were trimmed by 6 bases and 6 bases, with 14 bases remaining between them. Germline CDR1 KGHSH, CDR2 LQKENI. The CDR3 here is CASSRPEGDGYTF. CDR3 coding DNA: TGTGCCAGCTCTCGACCGGAGGGCGATGGCTACACCTTC.

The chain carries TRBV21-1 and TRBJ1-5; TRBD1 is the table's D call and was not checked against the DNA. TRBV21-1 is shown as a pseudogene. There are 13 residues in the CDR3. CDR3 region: CASSLQGNQPQHF. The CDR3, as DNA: TGTGCCAGCAGCCTACAGGGGAATCAGCCCCAGCATTTT.

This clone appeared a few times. The CDR3 loop reads CASSGTGASGELFF. The CDR3, as DNA: TGTGCCAGCTCGGGGACAGGGGCATCCGGGGAGCTGTTTTTT. The V gene is TRBV7-9, the J gene TRBJ2-2; TRBD1 matches 10 bases. Germline V lookup: CDR1 SEHNR, CDR2 FQNEAQ (reference sequence). This CDR3 contains 14 residues. The ends lost 8 bases at V and 6 bases at J; junction bases unmatched: 6.